One sample yielded the 7 T cell receptor beta chains listed below, sequenced in a study of cytomegalovirus exposure and HLA in healthy donors. Researchers ran the PCR with 60 Vbeta and 13 Jbeta primers. Sequencing used immunoSEQ multiplex PCR; TCRdb keeps in-frame clones, though not all of them. The sample has approximately 170,000 clones, around 83% seen once. Sequenced material: PBMCs. The receptors originated from a man aged 45-65 years in good health and CMV-seropositive.

The chain combines TRBV4-2 with TRBJ2-7, with 9 bases fitting TRBD2. V dropped 0 bases and J dropped 6; count of bases not matched to a gene: 6. The CDR3 consists of 15 residues. Germline V gene lookup returns CDR1 LGHNA and CDR2 YNFKEQ. In nucleotides, the CDR3 is TGTGCCAGCAGCCAAGATATGAATAGCGGGGGCGAGCAGTACTTC. It is translated as CASSQDMNSGGEQYF.

The chain joins TRBV4-3 to TRBJ2-2, with a weak D call TRBD2 (7 bases). This CDR3 is 17 amino acids long. Trimming left V 0 bases short and J 3 bases short, with 14 bases between. In germline, CDR1 is LGHNA, CDR2 YSLEER. Written as DNA, the CDR3 is TGCGCCAGCAGCCAAGAAGGAGGAGGGGGGGACACCGGGGAGCTGTTTTTT. Translating gives CASSQEGGGGDTGELFF.

The chain recombines TRBV7-6 with TRBJ1-6; a possible D gene is TRBD1 (5 bases). Trimming removed 5 bases at V and 7 bases at J, with 15 bases between. The CDR3 contains 15 residues. CDR1 is SGHVS and CDR2 is FNYEAQ in the germline V gene. CDR3 protein: CASSERGVMNSPLHF. CDR3 coding DNA: TGTGCCAGCAGCGAGCGGGGGGTTATGAATTCACCCCTCCACTTT.

The chain combines TRBV11-2 with TRBJ2-7; the D gene is possibly TRBD2 (5 bases). CDR1 SGHAT and CDR2 FQNNGV come from the germline V gene. The CDR3 runs 14 residues. V dropped 1 base and J dropped 2 bases, with 9 bases sitting between them. The CDR3 nucleotides read TGTGCCAGCAGCTTAGTGGCGGGCCCCTACGAGCAGTACTTC. Its protein product is CASSLVAGPYEQYF.

Regarding this clone: Other DNA sequences in the sample encode the same CDR3. V is TRBV27 and J is TRBJ2-7; possibly TRBD1 for D (6 bases). Trimming took 2 bases from V and 1 from J, leaving 9 bases between them. The germline gives CDR1 MNHEY, CDR2 SMNVEV (reference sequence). The CDR3 runs to 14 residues. As DNA, the CDR3 is TGTGCCAGCAGTTTAGGGCAGGGGTCCTACGAGCAGTACTTC. It translates to CASSLGQGSYEQYF.

This clone has only a few counts. The chain uses TRBV7-9 and TRBJ2-7; TRBD1 matches 10 bases. Germline trimming cut 1 base from V and 3 bases from J; bases unmatched to any gene: 3. From germline, CDR1 is SEHNR and CDR2 FQNEAQ (reference sequence). This CDR3 spans 15 amino acids. The CDR3 bases are TGTGCCAGCAGCTTAGGACAGGGGGCGATCTACGAGCAGTACTTC. Translated: CASSLGQGAIYEQYF.

The V call is TRBV6-5, the J call TRBJ1-6, with 7 bases identical to TRBD1. CDR1 and CDR2 from the germline V gene are MNHEY and SVGAGI. The junction had 12 bases not matched to a gene; V was cut back by 9 bases and J by 7 bases. The CDR3 covers 15 residues. CDR3 DNA sequence: TGTGCCAGTTGCGGGACAGACAACCTCAATTCACCCCTCCACTTT. Translating it yields CASCGTDNLNSPLHF.